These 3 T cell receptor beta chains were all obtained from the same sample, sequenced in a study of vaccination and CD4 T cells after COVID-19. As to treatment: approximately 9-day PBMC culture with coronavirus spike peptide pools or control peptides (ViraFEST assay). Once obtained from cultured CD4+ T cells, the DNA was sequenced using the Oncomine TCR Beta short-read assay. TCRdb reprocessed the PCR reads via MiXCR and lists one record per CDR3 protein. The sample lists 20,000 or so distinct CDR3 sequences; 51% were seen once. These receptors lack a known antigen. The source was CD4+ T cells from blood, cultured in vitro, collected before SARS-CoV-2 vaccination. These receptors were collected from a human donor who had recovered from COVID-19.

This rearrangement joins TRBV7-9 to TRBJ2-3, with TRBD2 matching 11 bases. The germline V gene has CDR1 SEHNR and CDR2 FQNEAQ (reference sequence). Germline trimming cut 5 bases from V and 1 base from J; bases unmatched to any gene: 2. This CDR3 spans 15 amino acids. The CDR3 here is CASSKTSGGTDTQYF. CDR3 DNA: TGTGCCAGCAGCAAGACTAGCGGGGGCACAGATACGCAGTATTTT. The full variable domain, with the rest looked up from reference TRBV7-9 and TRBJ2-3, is DTGVSQNPRHKITKRGQNVTFRCDPISEHNRLYWYRQTLGQGPEFLTYFQNEAQLEKSRLLSDRFSAERPKGSFSTLEIQRTEQGDSAMYLCASSKTSGGTDTQYFGPGTRLTVL.

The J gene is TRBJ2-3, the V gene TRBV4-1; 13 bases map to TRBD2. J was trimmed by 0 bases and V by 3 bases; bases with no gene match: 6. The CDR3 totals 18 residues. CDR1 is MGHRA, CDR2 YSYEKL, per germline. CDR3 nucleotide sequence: TGCGCCAGCAGCCATGGACTAGCGGGAGTTCTTAGCACAGATACGCAGTATTTT. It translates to CASSHGLAGVLSTDTQYF.

The CDR3 loop reads CASSILIGANYGYTF. The CDR3 DNA follows: TGTGCCAGCAGCATTTTAATAGGGGCGAACTATGGCTACACCTTC. The rearrangement links TRBV11-2 to TRBJ1-2, with D tentatively TRBD1 (5 bases). V was shortened by 5 bases and J by 2 bases, with 15 bases between the two germline ends. CDR1 is SGHAT, CDR2 FQNNGV, per germline. The CDR3 covers 15 residues. The whole variable domain, remainder taken from reference TRBV11-2 and TRBJ1-2, is EAGVAQSPRYKIIEKRQSVAFWCNPISGHATLYWYQQILGQGPKLLIQFQNNGVVDDSQLPKDRFSAERLKGVDSTLKIQPAKLEDSAVYLCASSILIGANYGYTFGSGTRLTVV.